These T cell receptor beta chains were read from a single sample in a study of blood T cells in healthy people across ages. A single record per CDR3 protein comes from TCRdb applying MiXCR to the 5' RACE reads. This sample carries fewer than 800,000 distinct CDR3 sequences, approximately 25% of them seen once, and the ten largest clones take under 9.5%. The sample was also reused in another study, on T cells of mothers and their children.

The sample was blood. Source of these receptors: a boy between 5 and 17 years old in good health. Each CDR3 is given with its conserved first and last residue. A D gene is named only where the DNA matches it firmly. Some rows have no size entry. The others give once, few or many, or a class for an expanded clone.

d_gene	v_gene	abundance	j_gene	CDR3nt	CDR3aa
-	TRBV28	-	TRBJ2-3	TGTGCCAGCAGTCAGGGAAACACAGATACGCAGTATTTT	CASSQGNTDTQYF
-	TRBV10-3	few	TRBJ2-7	TGTGCCATCAGTGCCCGGGACTCTAGCTCCTACGAGCAGTACTTC	CAISARDSSSYEQYF
TRBD2	TRBV6-4	few	TRBJ2-1	TGTGCCAGCAGTGCTGAGGGACTAGCGGGGGGAAATGAGCAGTTCTTC	CASSAEGLAGGNEQFF
-	TRBV7-2	few	TRBJ2-7	TGTGCCAGCAGCTTAGCGGTGGGCGGACAACCGTACGAGCAGTACTTC	CASSLAVGGQPYEQYF
-	TRBV10-3	few	TRBJ2-1	TGTGCCATCAGTGAGACTAGAGCTCAATACAATGAGCAGTTCTTC	CAISETRAQYNEQFF
TRBD2	TRBV28	few	TRBJ2-7	TGTGCCAGCAGTGGGGGGGAGGGTAACTACGAGCAGTACTTC	CASSGGEGNYEQYF
-	TRBV5-1	few	TRBJ2-5	TGCGCCAGCAGCTTGGACGCAGGTAGACAAGAGACCCAGTACTTC	CASSLDAGRQETQYF
-	TRBV4-2	-	TRBJ2-7	TGTGCCAGCAGCCAAGTCGGGACACGGTCCTGCGAGCAGTACTTC	CASSQVGTRSCEQYF
-	TRBV15	few	TRBJ1-4	TGTGCCACCACTGGGGCGAGGGAAAAACTGTTTTTT	CATTGAREKLFF
-	TRBV12-3/TRBV12-4	-	TRBJ2-7	TGTGCCAGCAGTTTTCGGTTGGTGGAACAGTACTTC	CASSFRLVEQYF
TRBD1	TRBV29-1	many	TRBJ2-5	TGCAGCGCAGGGACAGCCCAAGAGACCCAGTACTTC	CSAGTAQETQYF
-	TRBV5-6	-	TRBJ1-1	TGTGCCAGCACTTGGGGCAGGTGGGAGAACACTGAAGCTTTCTTT	CASTWGRWENTEAFF
-	TRBV4-3	once	TRBJ2-7	TGCGCCAGCAGCCAAGAAGCCAGCCACTACGAGCAGTACTTC	CASSQEASHYEQYF
TRBD2	TRBV29-1	-	TRBJ2-5	TGCAGCACGCTGGGCGGGGGGGCAGGTAGGGAGACCCAGTACTTC	CSTLGGGAGRETQYF